These 27 T cell receptor beta chains share one sample of origin, sequenced in a study of Tregs in tolerant kidney transplant recipients. Mixed chimerism was transient after nonmyeloablative marrow transplants from related graft donors. Only in-frame clones appear in the TCRdb table, and some are missing; sequencing was by immunoSEQ multiplex PCR. The sample lists around 50,000 clones, about 90% occurring once. The source was CD8+ T cells from blood (PBMCs), collected 24 months after the transplant. The receptors originated from a human patient who received a combined kidney and bone marrow transplant. Some of the T cells might come from the graft donor.

This clone appeared a single time. V gene TRBV19 combines with J gene TRBJ2-2; 14 nucleotides align to TRBD2. CDR1 LNHDA and CDR2 SQIVND come from the germline V gene (reference sequence). The CDR3 covers 18 residues. Trimming cost V 3 bases and J 5 bases; bases outside gene matches: 8. The chain's CDR3 is CASSMMGLAGVRTGELFF. The CDR3 DNA reads TGTGCCAGTAGTATGATGGGACTAGCGGGAGTACGGACCGGGGAGCTGTTTTTT.

The V call is TRBV7-2, the J call TRBJ2-5; TRBD2 aligns across 12 bases. The end of the DNA fits TRBJ2-7 better, so the J call may be wrong. The CDR3 is 15 residues long. Germline values: CDR1 SGHTA, CDR2 FQGNSA. The CDR3 spells CASRQSSGGAYEQYF. The CDR3 coding sequence is TGTGCCAGCAGGCAATCTAGCGGGGGGGCCTACGAGCAGTACTTC.

The CDR3 sequence: CAWSGGTVGQPQHF. CDR3 DNA sequence: TGTGCCTGGAGTGGCGGGACCGTTGGGCAGCCCCAGCATTTT. This sequence joins TRBV30 and TRBJ1-5; TRBD1 might be the D (5 bases). V was pared by 1 base and J by 7 bases, with 14 bases between. This CDR3 has 14 amino acids. Per the germline V gene, CDR1 is GTSNPN and CDR2 is SVGIG (reference sequence).

Only one count was recorded for this clone. The gene calls are TRBV6-5 and TRBJ1-4; 9 bases are shared with TRBD1. Germline CDR1 reads MNHEY; CDR2 reads SVGAGI. This CDR3 contains 16 residues. The V and J ends lost 0 bases and 8 bases, in that order; junction bases with no gene match: 7. CDR3 bases: TGTGCCAGCAGTTACTCCCGGGACAGGGTGGGGGAAAAACTGTTTTTT. It is translated as CASSYSRDRVGEKLFF.

This chain links TRBV2 with TRBJ2-1, with TRBD2 matching 9 bases. There are 16 residues in the CDR3. V dropped 7 bases and J dropped 1; count of bases not matched to a gene: 8. CDR1 SNHLY and CDR2 FYNNEI come from the germline V gene. The CDR3 sequence is CASITLAGASYNEQFF. Here the CDR3 DNA reads TGTGCCAGCATCACACTAGCGGGTGCTTCCTACAATGAGCAGTTCTTC.

The CDR3 sequence is CATRDRVGEPQHF. The CDR3 region has the DNA TGTGCCACAAGAGACAGGGTAGGGGAGCCCCAGCATTTT. This sequence joins TRBV15 and TRBJ1-5, with TRBD1 matching 7 bases. The CDR3 loop spans 13 amino acids. CDR1 and CDR2 from the germline V gene are LNHNV and YYDKDF (reference sequence). V lost 9 bases and J lost 8; bases outside the gene matches: 10.

The V call is TRBV2, the J call TRBJ1-5; D unclear. Trimming cost V 6 bases and J 3 bases, with 15 bases left between them. This CDR3 region has 15 residues. Germline CDR1 and CDR2: SNHLY and FYNNEI. CDR3 nucleotide sequence: TGTGCCAGCAGAAATGACGGACTAGCCAATCAGCCCCAGCATTTT. Its translation: CASRNDGLANQPQHF.

The chain has TRBV30 and TRBJ2-1; TRBD2 matches at 8 bases. This CDR3 spans 14 amino acids. CDR1 is GTSNPN and CDR2 is SVGIG in the germline V gene (reference sequence). Trimming at V came to 3 bases and at J to 8 bases, leaving 9 bases not matched to a gene. The CDR3, as DNA: TGTGCCTGGAGGGTGTATCGGGGGGGCCATGAGCAGTTCTTC. The encoded protein is CAWRVYRGGHEQFF.

The rearrangement uses TRBV7-2 and TRBJ2-3, with 8 positions matching TRBD2. Germline trimming cut 4 bases from V and 4 bases from J; bases unmatched to any gene: 4. Germline V gene lookup returns CDR1 SGHTA and CDR2 FQGNSA. The CDR3 totals 14 residues. The CDR3 nucleotides read TGTGCCAGCAGCTCGGGGGGGGGCGCAGATACGCAGTATTTT. This encodes CASSSGGGADTQYF.

J is TRBJ2-2 and V is TRBV27; 10 bases match TRBD1. Unmatched junction bases numbered 9, after V lost 5 bases and J lost 6 bases. The V gene's germline CDR1 is MNHEY and CDR2 SMNVEV (reference sequence). The CDR3 has 16 amino acids. This CDR3 reads CASSPGQGKYPGELFF. CDR3 sequence (DNA): TGTGCCAGCAGTCCGGGACAGGGGAAATATCCCGGGGAGCTGTTTTTT.

This sequence joins TRBV11-3 and TRBJ1-2, with TRBD1 matching over 7 bases. The CDR3 contains 15 residues. Germline loops: CDR1 SGHNT, CDR2 YENEEA. V lost 5 bases and J lost 4; bases outside the gene matches: 10. The CDR3 DNA reads TGTGCCAGCAGCCCAACCCCGACAGGGCCCTATGGCTACACCTTC. This sequence encodes CASSPTPTGPYGYTF. The full variable domain, in which reference TRBV11-3 and TRBJ1-2 provide the parts outside the CDR3, is EAGVVQSPRYKIIEKKQPVAFWCNPISGHNTLYWYLQNLGQGPELLIRYENEEAVDDSQLPKDRFSAERLKGVDSTLKIQPAELGDSAVYLCASSPTPTGPYGYTFGSGTRLTVV.

The count of this clone is one. This sequence joins TRBV25-1 and TRBJ2-1, with 7 bases identical to TRBD1. The germline V gene encodes CDR1 MGHDK and CDR2 SYGVNS. CDR3 length: 17 residues. J was trimmed by 1 base and V by 2 bases; bases with no gene match: 8. CDR3 protein: CASSEVSRRGSYNEQFF. The CDR3 DNA follows: TGTGCCAGCAGTGAAGTAAGTCGCAGGGGGTCCTACAATGAGCAGTTCTTC.

The chain joins TRBV5-6 to TRBJ2-7; the match to TRBD2 covers 7 bases. CDR1 is SGHDT and CDR2 is YYEEEE in the germline V gene. The CDR3 contains 14 residues. V shed 4 bases, J shed 3 bases, and the junction held 7 bases outside the gene matches. The CDR3 nucleotides read TGTGCCAGCAGCACCGGGACTATCATCTACGAGCAGTACTTC. Protein sequence: CASSTGTIIYEQYF.

This clone was recorded only once. J is TRBJ2-7 and V is TRBV7-9; D unresolved. The CDR3 is made up of 12 amino acids. Germline loops: CDR1 SEHNR, CDR2 FQNEAQ (reference sequence). The V end was cut by 1 base, the J end by 1 base, with 2 bases between. This chain's CDR3 is CASSLVSYEQYF. The CDR3 DNA reads TGTGCCAGCAGCTTAGTATCCTACGAGCAGTACTTC.

This clone was counted between two and nine times. The V and J genes are TRBV30 and TRBJ1-2, with 10 bases lining up with TRBD1. Germline CDR1 and CDR2: GTSNPN and SVGIG (reference sequence). With 3 bases clipped from V and 6 bases from J, the junction kept 7 bases outside the gene matches. The CDR3 spans 14 residues. In DNA, the CDR3 is TGTGCCTGGAGCTCCGGGACAGGGGTGAATGGCTACACCTTC. The encoded protein is CAWSSGTGVNGYTF.

On this clone itself: The same CDR3 also results from other DNA sequences found in this sample. V is TRBV7-9 and J is TRBJ1-1; maybe TRBD1 (6 bases). Trimming left V 8 bases short and J 2 bases short, with 12 bases between. Germline V lookup: CDR1 SEHNR, CDR2 FQNEAQ (reference sequence). The CDR3 sequence is 13 residues long. The CDR3 here is CASQGLVNTEAFF. CDR3 bases: TGTGCCAGCCAGGGGCTAGTAAACACTGAAGCTTTCTTT.

The V gene is TRBV7-9, the J gene TRBJ2-3; 8 nucleotides align to TRBD1. CDR1 SEHNR and CDR2 FQNEAQ come from the germline V gene (reference sequence). The J segment lost 2 bases and the V segment lost 3 bases, leaving 7 bases of the junction unmatched. The CDR3 has 16 residues. CDR3 sequence: CASSFPGQEITDTQYF. CDR3 bases: TGTGCCAGCAGCTTTCCGGGACAGGAAATCACAGATACGCAGTATTTT.

The chain recombines TRBV19 with TRBJ2-2, with D tentatively TRBD1 (5 bases). V lost 3 bases and J 6 bases, leaving 14 bases between the germline ends. The CDR3 covers 15 residues. Germline CDR1 LNHDA, CDR2 SQIVND (reference sequence). The CDR3 DNA sequence: TGTGCCAGTAGTATCTGGTCAGGGCGGCCCGGGGAGCTGTTTTTT. This sequence encodes CASSIWSGRPGELFF.

About this clone itself: At the DNA level, this CDR3 is encoded by other sequences in the same sample as well. The gene calls are TRBV7-2 and TRBJ1-6; 7 bases agree with TRBD1. Germline V gene sequence: CDR1 SGHTA, CDR2 FQGNSA. Unmatched junction bases numbered 16, after V lost 1 base and J lost 13 bases. This CDR3 comprises 17 residues. The CDR3 nucleotides are TGTGCCAGCAGCTTAGAGGCGTTAACAGGGGTGATGTCCCCCCTCCACTTT. It specifies CASSLEALTGVMSPLHF.

Only one count was recorded for this clone. The genes are TRBV5-6 and TRBJ2-2; TRBD2 aligns across 7 bases. The trim removed 4 bases at V and 7 bases at J, leaving 4 bases unmatched. Germline loops: CDR1 SGHDT, CDR2 YYEEEE. The CDR3 is 13 amino acids. CDR3 amino acids: CASSDSGLGELFF. DNA for the CDR3: TGTGCCAGCAGCGATAGCGGGCTCGGGGAGCTGTTTTTT. The variable domain in full, with the rest retrieved from reference TRBV5-6 and TRBJ2-2, is DAGVTQSPTHLIKTRGQQVTLRCSPKSGHDTVSWYQQALGQGPQFIFQYYEEEERQRGNFPDRFSGHQFPNYSSELNVNALLLGDSALYLCASSDSGLGELFFGEGSRLTVL.

This sequence joins TRBV7-9 and TRBJ1-2; TRBD1 agrees at 8 bases. The CDR3 is 15 amino acids. Per germline, CDR1 SEHNR and CDR2 FQNEAQ (reference sequence). The V segment lost 5 bases and the J segment 4 bases; nucleotides outside the gene matches: 9. DNA of the CDR3: TGTGCCAGCAGCGACGACAGGGGCCCAACCTATGGCTACACCTTC. It translates to CASSDDRGPTYGYTF.

This chain connects TRBV7-3 to TRBJ2-2, with D perhaps TRBD2 (5 bases). V lost 3 bases and J lost 3, with 11 bases in between. The CDR3 contains 15 residues. The germline CDR1 and CDR2 sequences are SGHTA and FQGTGA. The CDR3 DNA follows: TGTGCCAGCAGCTTGGTAGCGTCGGACACCGGGGAGCTGTTTTTT. This translates into CASSLVASDTGELFF.

J is TRBJ1-3 and V is TRBV11-2, with TRBD1 as a possible D gene (5 bases). Germline CDR1 is SGHAT and CDR2 is FQNNGV. The CDR3 sequence is 16 residues long. The V and J ends lost 3 bases and 12 bases respectively, with 24 bases between them. DNA for the CDR3: TGTGCCAGCAGCTTCATTAGGACAACTTCTGGGTTGGGCATATATTTT. Encoded protein: CASSFIRTTSGLGIYF.

The chain uses TRBV18 and TRBJ1-4, with a tentative D call TRBD1 (6 bases). From germline, CDR1 is KGHSH and CDR2 LQKENI. V shed 2 bases and J shed 4 bases, with 17 bases lying between them. This CDR3 is built from 17 residues. CDR3 coding DNA: TGTGCCAGCTCACCAAATCCGGCAGGGGATTTTAATGAAAAACTGTTTTTT. Translation gives CASSPNPAGDFNEKLFF.

V gene TRBV5-1 combines with J gene TRBJ2-7, with 8 nucleotides matching TRBD1. Germline trimming cut 5 bases from V and 7 bases from J; bases unmatched to any gene: 11. Looked up from germline, CDR1 is SGHRS and CDR2 is YFSETQ. This CDR3 spans 14 amino acids. The CDR3 spells CASSYTGTGGEQYF. In DNA form, the CDR3 reads TGCGCCAGCAGTTACACCGGGACAGGTGGTGAGCAGTACTTC.

This chain joins TRBV27 and TRBJ1-5; no definite D call. V was shortened by 6 bases and J by 5 bases, with 11 bases between the two germline ends. This CDR3 is built from 13 residues. Germline V gene data show CDR1 as MNHEY and CDR2 as SMNVEV (reference sequence). CDR3 in DNA: TGTGCCAGCAGCTACGATCATTATCAGCCCCAGCATTTT. Protein: CASSYDHYQPQHF.

J is TRBJ2-3 and V is TRBV28; 10 bases are a match to TRBD2. Germline V gene data show CDR1 as MDHEN and CDR2 as SYDVKM. The CDR3 spans 14 residues. J was trimmed by 3 bases and V by 5 bases; bases with no gene match: 2. The CDR3 here is CASSKGLATDTQYF. The CDR3 coding sequence is TGTGCCAGCAGTAAGGGACTAGCGACAGATACGCAGTATTTT.